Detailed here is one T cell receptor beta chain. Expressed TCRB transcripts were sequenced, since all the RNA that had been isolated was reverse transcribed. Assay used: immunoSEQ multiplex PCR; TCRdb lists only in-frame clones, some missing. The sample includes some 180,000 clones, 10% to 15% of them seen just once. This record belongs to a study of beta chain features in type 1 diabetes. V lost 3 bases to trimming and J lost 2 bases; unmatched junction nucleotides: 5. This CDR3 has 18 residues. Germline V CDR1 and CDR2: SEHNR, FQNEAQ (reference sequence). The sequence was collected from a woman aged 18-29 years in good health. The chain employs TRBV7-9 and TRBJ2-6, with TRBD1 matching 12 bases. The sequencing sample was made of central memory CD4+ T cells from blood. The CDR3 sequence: CASSLGQGALTGANVLTF. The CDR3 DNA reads TGTGCCAGCAGCTTGGGACAGGGGGCGCTCACTGGGGCCAACGTCCTGACTTTC.